This T cell receptor beta chain was sequenced for a study of cytomegalovirus exposure and HLA in healthy donors. Study conclusions and caveats: Several of the most significant clusters appeared linked to common viral pathogens, based on a later analysis. Altogether, 150 to 200 TCR beta chains were recorded as cytomegalovirus-associated.

V gave up 10 bases and J gave up 6 bases, with 6 bases separating them. The CDR3 extends over 10 amino acids. Germline assignment: CDR1 MDHEN and CDR2 SYDVKM. Of note for this clone: No antigen is known for it.

Use of 60 Vbeta and 13 Jbeta primers characterized the PCR. The data were produced by immunoSEQ multiplex PCR, yet TCRdb's version contains in-frame clones alone and is incomplete. The data hold 90,000 or so clones, with just under 80% observed a single time. Source material: PBMCs. The TCR was taken from a woman in her forties in good health and CMV-seronegative. This sequence joins TRBV28 and TRBJ1-4, with unresolved D. CDR3 sequence (DNA): TGTGCCACCCCAGATGAAAAACTGTTTTTT. This sequence encodes CATPDEKLFF. The full variable domain, rest sourced from reference TRBV28 and TRBJ1-4, is DVKVTQSSRYLVKRTGEKVFLECVQDMDHENMFWYRQDPGLGLRLIYFSYDVKMKEKGDIPEGYSVSREKKERFSLILESASTNQTSMYLCATPDEKLFFGSGTQLSVL.